This is a list of T cell receptor beta chains from one sample in a study of T cell responses to AZD1222 COVID-19 vaccine. Clones were sequenced by immunoSEQ multiplex PCR, and TCRdb holds only the in-frame ones, with some missing. The sample consists of about 120,000 clones, about 90% of them appearing once. The source material was peripheral blood, sampled 28 days after the second AZD1222 dose. The receptors were gathered from an adult who received the AZD1222 COVID-19 vaccine. Each CDR3 is given with its conserved first and last residue. D genes are given only for firm matches. For some rows the clone size is stated as once, few or many, or as a class when expanded; others skip it.

D gene: -; J gene: TRBJ2-4; clone size: -; V gene: TRBV21-1; CDR3 DNA: TGTGCCAGCAGCAGGAAGGGGGCGCGGAACATTCAGTACTTC; CDR3 protein: CASSRKGARNIQYF
D gene: -; J gene: TRBJ1-1; clone size: -; V gene: TRBV9; CDR3 DNA: TGTGCCAGCAGCGTGGGGACCGGCGGTGAAGCTTTCTTT; CDR3 protein: CASSVGTGGEAFF
D gene: -; J gene: TRBJ1-1; clone size: -; V gene: TRBV30; CDR3 DNA: TGTGCCGGGGGGCGGAGGAACACTGAAGCTTTCTTT; CDR3 protein: CAGGRRNTEAFF
D gene: -; J gene: TRBJ1-1; clone size: -; V gene: TRBV28; CDR3 DNA: TGTGCCAGCAGTTTAGCGTCCGGATACACTGAAGCTTTCTTT; CDR3 protein: CASSLASGYTEAFF
D gene: -; J gene: TRBJ2-7; clone size: -; V gene: TRBV11-3; CDR3 DNA: TGTGCCAGCAGCCCACGTGGTAGTCGGTACGAGCAGTACTTC; CDR3 protein: CASSPRGSRYEQYF
D gene: -; J gene: TRBJ1-5; clone size: -; V gene: TRBV12-1; CDR3 DNA: TGTGCCAGCAGCCTCCCCAACTTACGACGAGTAAAAGGTTTTCAGCCCCAGCATTTT; CDR3 protein: CASSLPNLRRVKGFQPQHF
D gene: -; J gene: TRBJ1-2; clone size: -; V gene: TRBV5-4; CDR3 DNA: TGTGCCAGCAGCTTCTTGGGGGTTAGCGGCTACACCTTC; CDR3 protein: CASSFLGVSGYTF
D gene: -; J gene: TRBJ1-4; clone size: -; V gene: TRBV6-5; CDR3 DNA: TGTGCCAGCAGTTACTCCTCGGGGGGGAAACTGTTTTTT; CDR3 protein: CASSYSSGGKLFF
D gene: -; J gene: TRBJ1-4; clone size: -; V gene: TRBV19; CDR3 DNA: TGTGCCAGTAGTATCTCTTTGGTGGTTAATGAAAAACTGTTTTTT; CDR3 protein: CASSISLVVNEKLFF
D gene: TRBD2; J gene: TRBJ2-1; clone size: -; V gene: TRBV7-3; CDR3 DNA: TGTGCCAGCAGCTCACTAGCGGGGGGGCCCAATGAGCAGTTCTTC; CDR3 protein: CASSSLAGGPNEQFF
D gene: TRBD2; J gene: TRBJ2-5; clone size: -; V gene: TRBV7-2; CDR3 DNA: TGTGCCAGCAGCTTGGGGACTAGCGGGGTTTTAGAGACCCAGTACTTC; CDR3 protein: CASSLGTSGVLETQYF
D gene: -; J gene: TRBJ1-3; clone size: -; V gene: TRBV7-9; CDR3 DNA: TGTGCCAGCAGCTTAGGTGGTCCCTCTGGAAACACCATATATTTT; CDR3 protein: CASSLGGPSGNTIYF
D gene: -; J gene: TRBJ2-1; clone size: -; V gene: TRBV7-9; CDR3 DNA: TGTGCCAGCAGCCCGCGACAAACGTACAATGAGCAGTTCTTC; CDR3 protein: CASSPRQTYNEQFF
D gene: -; J gene: TRBJ1-3; clone size: -; V gene: TRBV18; CDR3 DNA: TGTGCCAGCTCCCTCGGGCCGAGCTCTGGAAACACCATATATTTT; CDR3 protein: CASSLGPSSGNTIYF
D gene: -; J gene: TRBJ2-4; clone size: few; V gene: TRBV9; CDR3 DNA: TGTGCCAGCAGCGTCCGCCCTACCCATTTTTTGGCCTCCTCAGCCAAAAACATTCAGTACTTC; CDR3 protein: CASSVRPTHFLASSAKNIQYF
D gene: -; J gene: TRBJ1-2; clone size: -; V gene: TRBV7-9; CDR3 DNA: TGTGCCAGCAGCTTTCGGGGTTCGAACTATGGCTACACCTTC; CDR3 protein: CASSFRGSNYGYTF
D gene: -; J gene: TRBJ2-7; clone size: -; V gene: TRBV9; CDR3 DNA: TGTGCCAGCAGCGTAGCGGGGGTCCCCTACGAGCAGTACTTC; CDR3 protein: CASSVAGVPYEQYF
D gene: TRBD1; J gene: TRBJ2-7; clone size: -; V gene: TRBV18; CDR3 DNA: TGTGCCAGCTCACCCGGACAGGCCACCTACGAGCAGTACTTC; CDR3 protein: CASSPGQATYEQYF
D gene: TRBD1; J gene: TRBJ2-1; clone size: -; V gene: TRBV6-2/TRBV6-3; CDR3 DNA: TGTGCCAGCAGTGCAGACAGGGGGGCCTACAATGAGCAGTTCTTC; CDR3 protein: CASSADRGAYNEQFF
D gene: TRBD1; J gene: TRBJ2-7; clone size: once; V gene: TRBV6-5; CDR3 DNA: TGTGCCAGCAGTTTCCAGGACAGGGGGGAATACGAGCAGTACTTC; CDR3 protein: CASSFQDRGEYEQYF
D gene: -; J gene: TRBJ1-2; clone size: -; V gene: TRBV29-1; CDR3 DNA: TGCAGCGTTGCTTCAGCGTCCCCTTACGAGGGCTACACCTTC; CDR3 protein: CSVASASPYEGYTF
D gene: -; J gene: TRBJ2-5; clone size: -; V gene: TRBV7-2; CDR3 DNA: TGTGCCAGCAGCTTAGGGGCTAGAGGCCAAGAGACCCAGTACTTC; CDR3 protein: CASSLGARGQETQYF
D gene: TRBD1; J gene: TRBJ1-4; clone size: -; V gene: TRBV4-2; CDR3 DNA: TGTGCCAGCAGCTCCCAGACAGGGACTAATGAAAAACTGTTTTTT; CDR3 protein: CASSSQTGTNEKLFF
D gene: TRBD1; J gene: TRBJ2-5; clone size: -; V gene: TRBV7-2; CDR3 DNA: TGTGCCAGCAGCGACGGACAGGGGTGGGAGACCCAGTACTTC; CDR3 protein: CASSDGQGWETQYF
D gene: TRBD1; J gene: TRBJ2-7; clone size: once; V gene: TRBV7-6; CDR3 DNA: TGTGCCAGCAGCTTAGCGGACAGGGGGAAAACCTACGAGCAGTACTTC; CDR3 protein: CASSLADRGKTYEQYF
D gene: TRBD2; J gene: TRBJ2-3; clone size: once; V gene: TRBV20-1; CDR3 DNA: TGCAGTGCTAGTGCGGGGGGGCGCCCAGATACGCAGTATTTT; CDR3 protein: CSASAGGRPDTQYF
D gene: TRBD2; J gene: TRBJ2-1; clone size: -; V gene: TRBV13; CDR3 DNA: TGTGCCAGCAGCTCACCGACTAGCGGGGGGGCGACCTACAATGAGCAGTTCTTC; CDR3 protein: CASSSPTSGGATYNEQFF
D gene: TRBD1; J gene: TRBJ1-5; clone size: -; V gene: TRBV3-1/TRBV3-2; CDR3 DNA: TGTGCCAGCAGTCAAACAGGGGACAATCAGCCCCAGCATTTT; CDR3 protein: CASSQTGDNQPQHF
D gene: TRBD1; J gene: TRBJ2-2; clone size: -; V gene: TRBV27; CDR3 DNA: TGTGCCAGCATCCGACAGGGGACCGGGGAGCTGTTTTTT; CDR3 protein: CASIRQGTGELFF
D gene: TRBD2; J gene: TRBJ2-3; clone size: -; V gene: TRBV7-9; CDR3 DNA: TGTGCCAGCAGCGGACTAGCGGGGGGCCGTTTCCTTTTAGATACGCAGTATTTT; CDR3 protein: CASSGLAGGRFLLDTQYF
D gene: -; J gene: TRBJ1-2; clone size: -; V gene: TRBV9; CDR3 DNA: TGTGCCAGCAGCGTAGGGGGGCAGGACAGCTATGGCTACACCTTC; CDR3 protein: CASSVGGQDSYGYTF
D gene: -; J gene: TRBJ1-5; clone size: -; V gene: TRBV6-5; CDR3 DNA: TGTGCCAGCAGTTACTCTTCAGAAGGTCAGCCCCAGCATTTT; CDR3 protein: CASSYSSEGQPQHF
D gene: -; J gene: TRBJ1-2; clone size: -; V gene: TRBV4-2; CDR3 DNA: TGTGCCAGCAGCCCTTCATTGGGTTCTTCTGGCTACACCTTC; CDR3 protein: CASSPSLGSSGYTF
D gene: -; J gene: TRBJ1-1; clone size: -; V gene: TRBV2; CDR3 DNA: TGTGCCAGCAGCCCACTACGGACGGAGGGGGCTGAAGCTTTCTTT; CDR3 protein: CASSPLRTEGAEAFF
D gene: -; J gene: TRBJ2-5; clone size: -; V gene: TRBV7-2; CDR3 DNA: TGTGCCAGCAGCCCCCGGAGAGCCGCCCAAGAGACCCAGTACTTC; CDR3 protein: CASSPRRAAQETQYF
D gene: -; J gene: TRBJ2-1; clone size: -; V gene: TRBV5-1; CDR3 DNA: TGCGCCAGCAGCTTGGGACCAGGCGAGCAGTTCTTC; CDR3 protein: CASSLGPGEQFF
D gene: -; J gene: TRBJ1-1; clone size: -; V gene: TRBV7-2; CDR3 DNA: TGTGCCAGCAGCCCAATACAGGGTCGCACTGAAGCTTTCTTT; CDR3 protein: CASSPIQGRTEAFF
D gene: -; J gene: TRBJ1-1; clone size: -; V gene: TRBV7-9; CDR3 DNA: TGTGCCAGCAGCTTTTCTGCGAACACTGAAGCTTTCTTT; CDR3 protein: CASSFSANTEAFF
D gene: -; J gene: TRBJ1-2; clone size: -; V gene: TRBV21-1; CDR3 DNA: TGTGCCAGCAGGGGGGTGGGTCAGGGGAAAGGCTACACCTTC; CDR3 protein: CASRGVGQGKGYTF
D gene: -; J gene: TRBJ1-1; clone size: -; V gene: TRBV7-9; CDR3 DNA: TGTGCCAGCAGCTTTGATATGAACACTGAAGCTTTCTTT; CDR3 protein: CASSFDMNTEAFF
D gene: -; J gene: TRBJ1-2; clone size: -; V gene: TRBV2; CDR3 DNA: TGTGCCAGCAGAAGTACGGTTACTAACTATGGCTACACCTTC; CDR3 protein: CASRSTVTNYGYTF
D gene: -; J gene: TRBJ1-3; clone size: -; V gene: TRBV7-2; CDR3 DNA: TGTGCCAGCAGCCAGCAGGGCTCCCGCTCTGGAAACACCATATATTTT; CDR3 protein: CASSQQGSRSGNTIYF
D gene: -; J gene: TRBJ1-2; clone size: -; V gene: TRBV29-1; CDR3 DNA: TGCAGCGTTGATCAGGATGTGGGTGGCTACACCTTC; CDR3 protein: CSVDQDVGGYTF
D gene: -; J gene: TRBJ1-6; clone size: -; V gene: TRBV6-2/TRBV6-3; CDR3 DNA: TGTGCCAGCAGTTACGAGACGGTAAATCGCCTCCACTTT; CDR3 protein: CASSYETVNRLHF
D gene: -; J gene: TRBJ2-2; clone size: -; V gene: TRBV5-1; CDR3 DNA: TGCGCCAGCAGCTTGGACTCGGTCACCGGGGAGCTGTTTTTT; CDR3 protein: CASSLDSVTGELFF
D gene: -; J gene: TRBJ1-1; clone size: once; V gene: TRBV9; CDR3 DNA: TGTGCCAGCAGCGTAGCTGGACTCGTCACTGAAGCTTTCTTT; CDR3 protein: CASSVAGLVTEAFF
D gene: -; J gene: TRBJ1-2; clone size: -; V gene: TRBV14; CDR3 DNA: TGTGCCAGCAGCCCGCGGGTTAGCGGTGGCTACACCTTC; CDR3 protein: CASSPRVSGGYTF
D gene: -; J gene: TRBJ1-1; clone size: -; V gene: TRBV7-2; CDR3 DNA: TGTGCCAGCAGCTTAGTTCGGGGGGCAGGGACTGAAGCTTTCTTT; CDR3 protein: CASSLVRGAGTEAFF
D gene: -; J gene: TRBJ1-5; clone size: -; V gene: TRBV2; CDR3 DNA: TGTGCCAGCAGTGGGGATGGACAAGATAATCAGCCCCAGCATTTT; CDR3 protein: CASSGDGQDNQPQHF